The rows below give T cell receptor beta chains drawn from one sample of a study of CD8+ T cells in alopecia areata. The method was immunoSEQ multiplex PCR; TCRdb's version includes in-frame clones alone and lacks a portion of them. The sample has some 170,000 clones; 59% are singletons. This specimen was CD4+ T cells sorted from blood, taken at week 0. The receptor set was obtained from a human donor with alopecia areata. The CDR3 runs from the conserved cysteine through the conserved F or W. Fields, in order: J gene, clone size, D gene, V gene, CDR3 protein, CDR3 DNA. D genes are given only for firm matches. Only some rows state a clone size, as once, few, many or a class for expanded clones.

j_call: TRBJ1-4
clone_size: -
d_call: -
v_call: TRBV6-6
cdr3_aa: CASRAGTEKLFF
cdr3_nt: TGTGCCAGCAGGGCGGGGACTGAAAAACTGTTTTTT

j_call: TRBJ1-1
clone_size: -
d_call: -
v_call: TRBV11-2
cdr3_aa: CASSKGQNINTEAFF
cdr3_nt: TGTGCCAGCAGCAAAGGACAGAATATCAACACTGAAGCTTTCTTT

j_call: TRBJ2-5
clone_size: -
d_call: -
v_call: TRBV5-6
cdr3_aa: CASSQTEETQYF
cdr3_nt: TGTGCCAGCAGCCAGACTGAAGAGACCCAGTACTTC

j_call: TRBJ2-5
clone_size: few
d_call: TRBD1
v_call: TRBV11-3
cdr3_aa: CASSTGTGQETQYF
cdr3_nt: TGTGCCAGCAGCACCGGGACAGGCCAAGAGACCCAGTACTTC

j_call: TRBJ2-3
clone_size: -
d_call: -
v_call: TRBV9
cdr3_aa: CASSEAGFSTDTQYF
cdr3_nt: TGTGCCAGCAGCGAGGCAGGGTTTAGCACAGATACGCAGTATTTT

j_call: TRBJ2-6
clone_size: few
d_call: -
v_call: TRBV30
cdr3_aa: CAWSRPPSSGANVLTF
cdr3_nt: TGTGCCTGGAGTAGGCCCCCCAGCTCTGGGGCCAACGTCCTGACTTTC

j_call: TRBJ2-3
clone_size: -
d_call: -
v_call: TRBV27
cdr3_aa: CASSHSGIRTDTQYF
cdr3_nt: TGTGCCAGCTCGCACTCCGGGATCCGCACAGATACGCAGTATTTT

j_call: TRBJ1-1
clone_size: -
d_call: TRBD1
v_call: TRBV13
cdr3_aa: CASSLWDREDTEAFF
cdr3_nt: TGTGCCAGCAGCCTATGGGACAGGGAAGACACTGAAGCTTTCTTT

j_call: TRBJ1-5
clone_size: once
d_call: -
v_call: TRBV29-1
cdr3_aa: CSVGMGVRQPQHF
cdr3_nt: TGCAGCGTTGGTATGGGGGTAAGACAGCCCCAGCATTTT

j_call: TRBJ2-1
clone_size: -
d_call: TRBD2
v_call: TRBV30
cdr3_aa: CAWESGTSGNNEQFF
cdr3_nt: TGTGCCTGGGAGAGCGGGACTAGCGGAAACAATGAGCAGTTCTTC

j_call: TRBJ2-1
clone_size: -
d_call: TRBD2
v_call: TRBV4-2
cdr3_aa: CASSPGLAGEQFF
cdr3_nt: TGTGCCAGCAGCCCGGGACTAGCGGGGGAGCAGTTCTTC

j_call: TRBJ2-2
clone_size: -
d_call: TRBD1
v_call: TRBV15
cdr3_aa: CATSRPPGQGFSGELFF
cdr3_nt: TGTGCCACCAGCAGACCTCCGGGACAGGGGTTTTCCGGGGAGCTGTTTTTT

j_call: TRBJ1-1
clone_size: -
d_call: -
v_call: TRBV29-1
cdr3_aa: CSVGGKMNTEAFF
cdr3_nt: TGCAGCGTCGGGGGCAAAATGAACACTGAAGCTTTCTTT

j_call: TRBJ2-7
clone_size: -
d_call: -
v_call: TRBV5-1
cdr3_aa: CASSRGGSLSYEQYF
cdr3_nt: TGCGCCAGCAGCCGGGGCGGCAGCCTCTCCTACGAGCAGTACTTC

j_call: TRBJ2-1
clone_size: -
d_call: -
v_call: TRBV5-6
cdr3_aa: CASSPPGGIYNEQFF
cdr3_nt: TGTGCCAGCAGCCCCCCTGGGGGTATCTACAATGAGCAGTTCTTC

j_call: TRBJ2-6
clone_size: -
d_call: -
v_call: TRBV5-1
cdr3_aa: CASSPDGHRANVLTF
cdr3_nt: TGCGCCAGCAGTCCCGACGGGCACCGGGCCAACGTCCTGACTTTC

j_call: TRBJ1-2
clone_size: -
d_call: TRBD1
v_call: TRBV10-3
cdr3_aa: CAIREQGAGYGYTF
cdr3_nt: TGTGCCATCAGGGAACAGGGGGCTGGCTATGGCTACACCTTC

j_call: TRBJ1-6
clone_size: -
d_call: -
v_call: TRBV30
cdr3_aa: CAWSMGWSSYNSPLHF
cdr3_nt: TGTGCCTGGAGTATGGGATGGAGCTCCTATAATTCACCCCTCCACTTT

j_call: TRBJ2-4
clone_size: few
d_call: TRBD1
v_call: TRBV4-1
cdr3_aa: CASSQDRDRAKNIQYF
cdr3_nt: TGCGCCAGCAGCCAAGACAGGGACAGGGCCAAAAACATTCAGTACTTC

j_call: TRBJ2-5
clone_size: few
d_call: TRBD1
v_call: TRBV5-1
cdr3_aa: CASSLGQGQETQYF
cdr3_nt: TGCGCCAGCAGCTTGGGACAGGGCCAAGAGACCCAGTACTTC

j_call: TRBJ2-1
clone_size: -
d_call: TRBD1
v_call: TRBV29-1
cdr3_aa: CSTTGGSAPYNEQFF
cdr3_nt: TGCAGCACTACAGGGGGCTCCGCCCCTTACAATGAGCAGTTCTTC

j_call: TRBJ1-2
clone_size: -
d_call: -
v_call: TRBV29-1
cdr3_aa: CSVEGGTDGYTF
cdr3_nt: TGCAGCGTTGAAGGTGGGACGGATGGCTACACCTTC

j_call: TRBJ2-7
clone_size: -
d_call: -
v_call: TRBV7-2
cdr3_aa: CASSLERDYSYEQYF
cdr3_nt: TGTGCCAGCAGCTTAGAGAGGGATTACTCCTACGAGCAGTACTTC

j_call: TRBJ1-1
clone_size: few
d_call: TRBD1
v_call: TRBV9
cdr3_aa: CASSVGGQGFTEAFF
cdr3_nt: TGTGCCAGCAGCGTAGGAGGACAGGGGTTCACTGAAGCTTTCTTT

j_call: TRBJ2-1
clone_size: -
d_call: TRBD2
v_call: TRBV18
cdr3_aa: CASSRTSGGTLYNEQFF
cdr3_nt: TGTGCCAGCTCACGGACTAGCGGGGGAACCCTCTACAATGAGCAGTTCTTC

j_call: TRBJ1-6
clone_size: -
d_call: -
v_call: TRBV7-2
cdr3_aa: CASSLVGQGNSPLHF
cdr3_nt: TGTGCCAGCAGCTTAGTGGGCCAGGGCAATTCACCCCTCCACTTT

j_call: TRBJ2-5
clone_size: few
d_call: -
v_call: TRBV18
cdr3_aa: CASSSEHQETQYF
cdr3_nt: TGTGCCAGCTCGTCAGAACACCAAGAGACCCAGTACTTC

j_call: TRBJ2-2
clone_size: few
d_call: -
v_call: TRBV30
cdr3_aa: CAWSSGRIDTGELFF
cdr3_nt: TGTGCCTGGAGTTCTGGACGGATCGACACCGGGGAGCTGTTTTTT

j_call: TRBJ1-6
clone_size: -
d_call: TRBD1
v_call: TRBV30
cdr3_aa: CAWSAPSTGGGSPLHF
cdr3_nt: TGTGCCTGGAGTGCCCCGTCGACAGGGGGCGGTTCACCCCTCCACTTT

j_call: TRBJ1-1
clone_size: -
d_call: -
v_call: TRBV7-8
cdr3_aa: CASSLPGSLNTEAFF
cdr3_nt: TGTGCCAGCAGCTTACCCGGCAGCTTGAACACTGAAGCTTTCTTT

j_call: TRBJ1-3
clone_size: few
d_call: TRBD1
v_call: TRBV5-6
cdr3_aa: CASSMTGGAKSGNTIYF
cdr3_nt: TGTGCCAGCAGCATGACAGGGGGCGCGAAGTCTGGAAACACCATATATTTT